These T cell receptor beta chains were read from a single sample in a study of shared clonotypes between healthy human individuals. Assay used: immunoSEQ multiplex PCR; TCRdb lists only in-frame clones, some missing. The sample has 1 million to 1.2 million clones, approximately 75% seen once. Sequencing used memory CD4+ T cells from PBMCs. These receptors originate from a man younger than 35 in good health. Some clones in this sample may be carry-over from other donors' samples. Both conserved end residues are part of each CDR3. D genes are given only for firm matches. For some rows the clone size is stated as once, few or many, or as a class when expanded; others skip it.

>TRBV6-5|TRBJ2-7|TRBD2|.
TGTGCCAGCAGTTACGGAGCGGGAGGGCCCGCCTACGAGCAGTACTTC
CASSYGAGGPAYEQYF
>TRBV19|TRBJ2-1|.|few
TGTGCCAGTAGTAACGGACAAAAAGCTAATGAGCAGTTCTTC
CASSNGQKANEQFF
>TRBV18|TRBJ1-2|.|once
TGTGCCAGCTCACCAACGGGCCAGGGACACTATGGCTACACCTTC
CASSPTGQGHYGYTF
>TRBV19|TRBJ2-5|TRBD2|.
TGTGCCAGTAGTATTCCGGGGGGACTAGAGACCCAGTACTTC
CASSIPGGLETQYF
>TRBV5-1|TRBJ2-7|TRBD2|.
TGCGCCAGCACGGGACTAGCGGGAGCGAACGAGCAGTACTTC
CASTGLAGANEQYF
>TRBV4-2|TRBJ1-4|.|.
TGTGCCAGCAGCCAAGTCGGAAATGGTGAAAAACTGTTTTTT
CASSQVGNGEKLFF
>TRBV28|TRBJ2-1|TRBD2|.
TGTGCCAGCAGTTCGACCCGCTGGGGACTAGTTCAGGAGTTCTTC
CASSSTRWGLVQEFF
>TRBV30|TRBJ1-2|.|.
TGTGCCTGGAGACCCGGGAGCAGGGCTTTCGGCTACACCTTC
CAWRPGSRAFGYTF
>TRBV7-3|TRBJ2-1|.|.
TGTGCCAGCAGCTTACGAACGAGGGAGGATGAGCAGTTCTTC
CASSLRTREDEQFF
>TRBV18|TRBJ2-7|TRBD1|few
TGTGCCAGCTCAATCCAAGGACAGGCCGCCTACGAGCAGTACTTC
CASSIQGQAAYEQYF